This TCR beta chain was captured in a study of shared clonotypes between healthy human individuals. Deep was the level used in running the assay. PCR replicates performed on unsorted PBMC used around 0.3 ug DNA, around 30,000 T cell genomes. Only in-frame clones appear in the TCRdb table, and some are missing; sequencing was by immunoSEQ multiplex PCR. The sample yields fewer than 600,000 clones, less than 85% seen once. This clone showed up many times. The clonotype was recovered from a woman aged 40 to 50 in good health. Some clones in this sample may be carry-over from other donors' samples. Sequencing input: PBMCs.

CDR3 DNA sequence: TGTGCCAGCTCCCTGACTAGCGGGAGGTCGGATGAGCAGTTCTTC. It encodes CASSLTSGRSDEQFF. The chain couples TRBV18 to TRBJ2-1; 13 bases fit TRBD2. Germline CDR1 reads KGHSH; CDR2 reads LQKENI. With V trimmed by 6 bases and J by 8 bases, 7 bases remained unmatched. The CDR3 covers 15 residues.